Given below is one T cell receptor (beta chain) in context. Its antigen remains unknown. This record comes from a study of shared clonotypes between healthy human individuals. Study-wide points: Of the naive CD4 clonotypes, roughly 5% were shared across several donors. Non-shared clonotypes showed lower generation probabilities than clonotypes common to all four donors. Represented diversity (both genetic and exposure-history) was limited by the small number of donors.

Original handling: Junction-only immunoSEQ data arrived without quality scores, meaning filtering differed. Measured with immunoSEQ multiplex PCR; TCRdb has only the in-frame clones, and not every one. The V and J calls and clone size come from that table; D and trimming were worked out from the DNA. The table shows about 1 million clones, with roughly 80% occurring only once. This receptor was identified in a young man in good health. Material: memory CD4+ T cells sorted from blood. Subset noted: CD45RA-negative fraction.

The CDR3 region is CAWRPTVRLRLYSGNTIYF. The CDR3 DNA follows: TGTGCCTGGAGGCCGACAGTCCGCCTACGGCTTTACTCTGGAAACACCATATATTTT. V usage is TRBV30 and J usage is TRBJ1-3; tentative D call: TRBD1 (5 bases). Germline V gene lookup returns CDR1 GTSNPN and CDR2 SVGIG (reference sequence). This CDR3 has 19 residues. V was shortened by 3 bases and J by 0 bases, with 24 bases between the two germline ends. The whole variable domain, remainder taken from reference TRBV30 and TRBJ1-3, is SQTIHQWPATLVQPVGSPLSLECTVEGTSNPNLYWYRQAAGRGLQLLFYSVGIGQISSEVPQNLSASRPQDRQFILSSKKLLLSDSGFYLCAWRPTVRLRLYSGNTIYFGEGSWLTVV.